These 11 T cell receptor delta chains came from one sample sequenced in a study of gamma-delta T cells after stem cell transplantation. TCRdb re-analyzed the RT-PCR reads via CATT. The top ten hold roughly 31% of the sample, which has approximately 1,100 delta-chain clones, about 3.9% seen once. Sequencing input: gamma-delta T cells. Receptors were obtained from a human donor. It is not recorded whose cells these are; they may come from a transplant donor.

Only a few counts were recorded for this clone. A far larger clone lies a single base away; this is likely a read error. The identical CDR3 is also encoded by other nucleotide sequences in the sample. The chain recombines TRDV2 with TRDJ1, with TRDD2 as a possible D gene (5 bases). Germline assignment: CDR1 GEAIGNYY and CDR2 EKD. Trimming stripped 3 bases from V and 5 bases from J, with 21 bases between. The CDR3 is made up of 16 amino acids. The CDR3 region is CACDPLISSTADKLIF. CDR3 DNA sequence: TGTGCCTGTGACCCACTAATTTCCTCCACGGCTGATAAACTCATCTTT.

This clone was detected a few times. The protein that TCRdb holds for this DNA derives from a much larger clone and differs from the translated DNA at residue 3, which likely indicates a read error; the protein shown here is translated from the DNA. The V call is TRDV2, the J call TRDJ1, with 7 bases matching TRDD3. In germline, CDR1 is GEAIGNYY, CDR2 EKD. The CDR3 contains 15 residues. The CDR3 sequence is CARDTVGGDYDKLIF. CDR3 bases: TGTGCCCGTGACACGGTCGGGGGGGATTACGATAAACTCATCTTT.

This clone was seen a handful of times. This sequence is one base from a far larger clone and is likely a read error. Other DNA sequences in the same sample also yield this CDR3. CDR3 region: CACDTIVLGDTVADKLIF. The CDR3 coding sequence is TGTGCCTGTGACACGATTGTACTGGGGGATACTGTCGCCGATAAACTCATCTTC. V usage is TRDV2 and J usage is TRDJ1; 12 bases align to TRDD3. The germline CDR1 and CDR2 sequences are GEAIGNYY and EKD. The length of the CDR3 is 18 residues.

This clone was detected only a few times. The likely explanation is a read error, given a far larger clone one base away. This specimen includes other DNA sequences encoding the same CDR3. The chain uses TRDV2 and TRDJ1; the match to TRDD3 covers 11 bases. The CDR3 loop spans 19 amino acids. V was clipped by 4 bases and J by 0 bases; unmatched bases: 15. Germline values: CDR1 GEAIGNYY, CDR2 EKD. CDR3 loop: CACDKLGDKGKTYTDKLIF. In DNA form, the CDR3 reads TGTGCCTGTGATAAACTGGGGGATAAGGGGAAAACGTACACCGATAAACTCATCTTT.

Points on this clone: This DNA's translation differs at residue 13 from TCRdb's protein, which comes from a much larger clone; a read error is likely, and the protein shown is translated from the DNA. The gene calls are TRDV2 and TRDJ1; 7 bases agree with TRDD3. Germline loops: CDR1 GEAIGNYY, CDR2 EKD. This CDR3 has 17 amino acids. The CDR3 nucleotides are TGTGCCTGTGACACTCTGGGGATAACAACGGGCACCAATAAACTCATCTTT. Its protein product is CACDTLGITTGTNKLIF.

This sequence joins TRDV2 and TRDJ3; 12 nucleotides align to TRDD3. Germline values: CDR1 GEAIGNYY, CDR2 EKD. The V and J ends lost 1 base and 0 bases, in that order; junction bases with no gene match: 12. The CDR3 loop spans 22 amino acids. The CDR3 is CACDTLGDTRDNFSWDTRQMFF. CDR3 bases: TGTGCCTGTGACACTCTGGGGGATACGCGTGATAATTTCTCCTGGGACACCCGACAGATGTTTTTC.

The gene calls are TRDV2 and TRDJ1; D might be TRDD2 or TRDD3, each matching 5 bases. Trimming took 0 bases from V and 0 from J, leaving 16 bases between them. CDR3 length: 17 amino acids. CDR1 is GEAIGNYY and CDR2 is EKD in the germline V gene. The CDR3 DNA sequence: TGTGCCTGTGACACCGTGGGGCCTTCTTCTTACACCGATAAACTCATCTTT. This codes for CACDTVGPSSYTDKLIF.

This clone was picked up a small number of times. A read error may explain this, as a much larger clone is one base away. This chain joins TRDV2 and TRDJ1; tentative D call: TRDD3 (6 bases). Germline V gene data show CDR1 as GEAIGNYY and CDR2 as EKD. The CDR3 extends over 18 amino acids. The chain's CDR3 is CACDTVGGLSSYTDILIF. The CDR3 coding sequence is TGTGCCTGTGACACCGTTGGGGGGCTTTCTTCGTACACCGATATACTCATCTTT.

Regarding this clone: The translation of this DNA and the TCRdb protein of a much larger clone differ at residue 4, probably owing to a read error; the protein shown here is translated from the DNA. The J gene is TRDJ1, the V gene TRDV2; 11 nucleotides line up with TRDD3. Germline V gene lookup returns CDR1 GEAIGNYY and CDR2 EKD. The CDR3 runs 16 residues. CDR3 protein: CACGTVGDTLPDKLIF. CDR3 nucleotides: TGTGCCTGTGGCACCGTGGGGGATACGCTTCCCGATAAACTCATCTTT.

For this clone: The protein recorded in TCRdb matches a much larger clone and deviates from this DNA's translation at residue 8, suggesting a read error; the protein here is obtained by translating the DNA. This chain connects TRDV2 to TRDJ1, with D perhaps being TRDD2 or TRDD3 (5 bases each). The CDR3 extends over 20 amino acids. Between the trimmed V and J ends, which lost 3 bases and 0 bases, there was a span of 28 bases. The V gene's germline CDR1 is GEAIGNYY and CDR2 EKD. The CDR3 reads CACDPVLEDKTPSYTDKLIF. Written as DNA, the CDR3 is TGTGCCTGTGACCCTGTACTGGAGGATAAGACCCCTTCGTACACCGATAAACTCATCTTT.

This clone has a handful of counts. This is likely an artifact of a read error, given a far larger clone one base away. The chain couples TRDV2 to TRDJ3, with TRDD3 matching over 9 bases. The CDR3 has 21 residues. Germline V gives CDR1 GEAIGNYY, CDR2 EKD. Losses at the gene ends were 3 bases for V and 2 bases for J; bases not matched to a gene: 16. The CDR3 sequence is CACDSPPTGGPIPWDTRQMFF. In DNA, the CDR3 is TGTGCCTGTGACTCTCCTCCTACTGGGGGACCAATCCCCTGGGACACCCGACAGATGTTTTTC.